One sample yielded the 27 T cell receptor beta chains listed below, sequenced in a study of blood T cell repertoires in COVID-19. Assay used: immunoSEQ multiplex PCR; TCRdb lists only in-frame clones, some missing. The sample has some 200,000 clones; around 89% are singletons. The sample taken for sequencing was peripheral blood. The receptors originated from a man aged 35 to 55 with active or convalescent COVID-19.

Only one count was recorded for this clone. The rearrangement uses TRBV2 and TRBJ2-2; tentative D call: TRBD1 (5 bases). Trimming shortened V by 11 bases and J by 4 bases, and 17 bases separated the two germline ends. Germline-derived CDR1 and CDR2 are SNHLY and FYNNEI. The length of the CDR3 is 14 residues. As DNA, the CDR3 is TGTGCCGGCCAGAGACTTAGGGGCACCGGGGAGCTGTTTTTT. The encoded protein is CAGQRLRGTGELFF.

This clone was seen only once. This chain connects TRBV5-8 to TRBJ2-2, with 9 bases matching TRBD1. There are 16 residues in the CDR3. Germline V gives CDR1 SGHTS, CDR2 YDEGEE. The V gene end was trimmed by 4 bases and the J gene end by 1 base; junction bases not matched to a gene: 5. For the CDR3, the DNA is TGTGCCAGCAGCCGAGGGACAGGGATGAACACCGGGGAGCTGTTTTTT. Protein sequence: CASSRGTGMNTGELFF.

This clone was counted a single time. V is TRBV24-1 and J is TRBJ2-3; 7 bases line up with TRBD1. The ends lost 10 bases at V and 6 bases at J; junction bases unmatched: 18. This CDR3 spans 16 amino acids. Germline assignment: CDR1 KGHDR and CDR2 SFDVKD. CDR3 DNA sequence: TGTGCCACTAATAAGAAAAACGGCCCCAGGGGGGATACGCAGTATTTT. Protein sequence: CATNKKNGPRGDTQYF.

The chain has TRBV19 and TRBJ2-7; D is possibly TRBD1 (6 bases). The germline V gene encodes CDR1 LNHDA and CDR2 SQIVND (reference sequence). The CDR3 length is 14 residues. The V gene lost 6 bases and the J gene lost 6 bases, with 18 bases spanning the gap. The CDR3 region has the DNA TGTGCCAGTAGCGGGACACATCCTGGGGGCGAGCAGTACTTC. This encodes CASSGTHPGGEQYF.

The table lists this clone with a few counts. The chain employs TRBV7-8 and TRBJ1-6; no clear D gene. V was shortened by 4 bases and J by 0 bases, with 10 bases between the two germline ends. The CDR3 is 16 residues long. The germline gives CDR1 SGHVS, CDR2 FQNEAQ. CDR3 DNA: TGTGCCAGCAGCTCCACAACAAGCTCCTATAATTCACCCCTCCACTTT. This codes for CASSSTTSSYNSPLHF.

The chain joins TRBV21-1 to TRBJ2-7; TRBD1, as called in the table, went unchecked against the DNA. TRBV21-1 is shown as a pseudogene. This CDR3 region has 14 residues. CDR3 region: CANQPGQGRTSQYF. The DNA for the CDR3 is TGTGCCAACCAACCGGGACAGGGGCGCACATCGCAGTACTTC.

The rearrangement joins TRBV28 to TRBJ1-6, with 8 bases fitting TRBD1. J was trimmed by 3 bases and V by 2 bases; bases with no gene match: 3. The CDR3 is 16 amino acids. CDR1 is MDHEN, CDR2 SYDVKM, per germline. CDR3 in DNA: TGTGCCAGCAGTTTACAGACAGGGGTCTATAATTCACCCCTCCACTTT. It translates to CASSLQTGVYNSPLHF.

CDR3 sequence reads: CASSVLPGGVYGYTF. DNA of the CDR3: TGTGCCAGCAGCGTACTGCCAGGGGGCGTCTATGGCTACACCTTC. V is TRBV9 and J is TRBJ1-2; 8 nucleotides align to TRBD1. This CDR3 region has 15 residues. V trimming: 1 base; J trimming: 4 bases; junction bases outside the gene matches: 6. Germline CDR1 and CDR2: SGDLS and YYNGEE.

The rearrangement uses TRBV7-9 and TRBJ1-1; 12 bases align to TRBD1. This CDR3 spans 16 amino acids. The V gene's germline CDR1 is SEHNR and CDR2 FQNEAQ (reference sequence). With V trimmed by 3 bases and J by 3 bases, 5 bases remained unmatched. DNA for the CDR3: TGTGCCAGCAGCTTGGGACAGGGGGCAATTGACACTGAAGCTTTCTTT. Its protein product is CASSLGQGAIDTEAFF.

CDR3 protein: CATSEVRTGGETQYF. The CDR3 DNA reads TGTGCCACCAGTGAAGTAAGGACAGGGGGCGAGACCCAGTACTTC. The chain carries TRBV24-1 and TRBJ2-5, with 11 nucleotides matching TRBD1. Trimming at V came to 4 bases and at J to 5 bases, leaving 5 bases not matched to a gene. CDR1 and CDR2 from the germline V gene are KGHDR and SFDVKD. The CDR3 is 15 amino acids.

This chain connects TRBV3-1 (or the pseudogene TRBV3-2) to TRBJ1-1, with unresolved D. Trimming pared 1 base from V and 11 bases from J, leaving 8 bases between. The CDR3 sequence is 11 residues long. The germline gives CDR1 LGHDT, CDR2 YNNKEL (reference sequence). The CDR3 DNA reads TGTGCCAGCAGCCAAGCCCAGAAGGCTTTCTTT. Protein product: CASSQAQKAFF.

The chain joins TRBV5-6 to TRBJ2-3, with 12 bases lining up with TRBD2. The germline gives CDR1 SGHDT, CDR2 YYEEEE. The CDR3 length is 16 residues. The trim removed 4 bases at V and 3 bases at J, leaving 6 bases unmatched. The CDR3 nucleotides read TGTGCCAGCAGCGTCCGGACTAGCGGGACTACAGATACGCAGTATTTT. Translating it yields CASSVRTSGTTDTQYF.

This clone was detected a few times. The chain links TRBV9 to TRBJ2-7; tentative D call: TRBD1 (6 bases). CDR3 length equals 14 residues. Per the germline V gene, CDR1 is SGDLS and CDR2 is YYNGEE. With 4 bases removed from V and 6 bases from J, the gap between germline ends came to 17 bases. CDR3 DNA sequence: TGTGCCAGCAGCACCCAAGGGGAACAGGGCGAGCAGTACTTC. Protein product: CASSTQGEQGEQYF.

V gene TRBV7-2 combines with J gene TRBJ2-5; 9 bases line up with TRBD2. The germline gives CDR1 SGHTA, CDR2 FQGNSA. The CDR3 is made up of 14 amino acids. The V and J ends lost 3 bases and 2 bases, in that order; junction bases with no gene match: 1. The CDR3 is CASSFGLAQETQYF. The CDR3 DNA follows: TGTGCCAGCAGCTTCGGACTAGCGCAAGAGACCCAGTACTTC.

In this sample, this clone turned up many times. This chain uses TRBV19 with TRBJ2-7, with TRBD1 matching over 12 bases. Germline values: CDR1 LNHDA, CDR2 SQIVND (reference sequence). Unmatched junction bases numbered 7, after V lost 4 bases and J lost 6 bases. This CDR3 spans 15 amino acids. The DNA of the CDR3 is TGTGCCAGTAGTACCGGGACAGGGGGCGGAATCGAGCAGTACTTC. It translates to CASSTGTGGGIEQYF.

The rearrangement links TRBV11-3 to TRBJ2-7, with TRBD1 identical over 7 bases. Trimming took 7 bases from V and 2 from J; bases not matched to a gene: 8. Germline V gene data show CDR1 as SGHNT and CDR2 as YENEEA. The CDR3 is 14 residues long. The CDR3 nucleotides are TGTGCCAGCACCCTAAGGGACAGACCCTACGAGCAGTACTTC. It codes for CASTLRDRPYEQYF.

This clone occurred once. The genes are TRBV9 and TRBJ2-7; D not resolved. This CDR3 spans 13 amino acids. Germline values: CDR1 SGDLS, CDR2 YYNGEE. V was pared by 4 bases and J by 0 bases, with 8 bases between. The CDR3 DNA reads TGTGCCAGCAGCCCCCTAGGCTCCTACGAGCAGTACTTC. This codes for CASSPLGSYEQYF.

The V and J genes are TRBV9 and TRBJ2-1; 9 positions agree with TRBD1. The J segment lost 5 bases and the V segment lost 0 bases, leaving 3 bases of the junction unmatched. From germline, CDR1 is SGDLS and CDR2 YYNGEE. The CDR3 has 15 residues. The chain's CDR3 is CASSVAGQGHNEQFF. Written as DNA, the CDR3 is TGTGCCAGCAGCGTAGCGGGACAGGGCCACAATGAGCAGTTCTTC.

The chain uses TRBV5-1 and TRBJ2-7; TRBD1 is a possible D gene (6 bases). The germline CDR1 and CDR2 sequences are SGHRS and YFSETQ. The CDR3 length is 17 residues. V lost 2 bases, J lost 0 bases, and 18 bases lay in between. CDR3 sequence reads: CASSLINPGTSSYEQYF. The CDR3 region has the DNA TGCGCCAGCAGCTTAATAAACCCCGGGACATCCTCCTACGAGCAGTACTTC.

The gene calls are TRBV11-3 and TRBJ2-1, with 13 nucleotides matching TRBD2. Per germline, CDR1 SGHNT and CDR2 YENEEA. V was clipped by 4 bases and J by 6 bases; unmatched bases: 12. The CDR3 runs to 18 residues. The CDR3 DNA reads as TGTGCCAGCAGCTCCAGGACTAGCGGGAGTGGGATGTCCAATGAGCAGTTCTTC. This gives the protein CASSSRTSGSGMSNEQFF.

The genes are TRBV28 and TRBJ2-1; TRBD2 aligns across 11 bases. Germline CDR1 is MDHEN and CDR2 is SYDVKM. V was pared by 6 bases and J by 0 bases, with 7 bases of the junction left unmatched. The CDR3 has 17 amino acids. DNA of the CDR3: TGTGCCAGCAGCCTCGGGACTAGCGGAACCTCCTACAATGAGCAGTTCTTC. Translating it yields CASSLGTSGTSYNEQFF.

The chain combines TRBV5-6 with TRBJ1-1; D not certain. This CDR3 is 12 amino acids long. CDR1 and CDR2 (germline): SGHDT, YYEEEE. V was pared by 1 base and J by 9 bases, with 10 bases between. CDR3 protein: CASSLLYSQAFF. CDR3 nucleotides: TGTGCCAGCAGCTTGCTCTACTCCCAAGCTTTCTTT.

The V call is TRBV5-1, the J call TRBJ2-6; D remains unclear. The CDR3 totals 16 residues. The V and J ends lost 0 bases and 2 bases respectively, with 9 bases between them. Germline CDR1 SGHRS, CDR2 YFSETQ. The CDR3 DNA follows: TGCGCCAGCAGCTTGGTAGGTGGAGCTGGGGCCAACGTCCTGACTTTC. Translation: CASSLVGGAGANVLTF.

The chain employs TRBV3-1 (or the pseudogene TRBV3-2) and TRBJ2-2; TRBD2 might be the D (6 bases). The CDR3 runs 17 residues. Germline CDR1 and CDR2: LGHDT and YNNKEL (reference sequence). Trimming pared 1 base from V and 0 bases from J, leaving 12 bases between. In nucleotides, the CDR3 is TGTGCCAGCAGCCAAGGCGGTAGCGGCCCGAACACCGGGGAGCTGTTTTTT. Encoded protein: CASSQGGSGPNTGELFF.

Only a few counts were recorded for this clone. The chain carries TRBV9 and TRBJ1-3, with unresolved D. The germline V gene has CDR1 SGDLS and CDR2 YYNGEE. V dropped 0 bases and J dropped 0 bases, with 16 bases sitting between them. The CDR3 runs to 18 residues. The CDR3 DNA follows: TGTGCCAGCAGCGTAGCTGCTGGGAGTGGATCCTCTGGAAACACCATATATTTT. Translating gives CASSVAAGSGSSGNTIYF.

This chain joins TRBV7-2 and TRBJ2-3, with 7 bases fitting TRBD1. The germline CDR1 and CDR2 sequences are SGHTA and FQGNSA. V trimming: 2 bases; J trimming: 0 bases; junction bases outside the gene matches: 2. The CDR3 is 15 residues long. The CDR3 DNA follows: TGTGCCAGCAGCTTAAGGGGACAGAGCACAGATACGCAGTATTTT. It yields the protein CASSLRGQSTDTQYF. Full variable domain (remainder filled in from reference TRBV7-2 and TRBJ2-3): GAGVSQSPSNKVTEKGKDVELRCDPISGHTALYWYRQSLGQGLEFLIYFQGNSAPDKSGLPSDRFSAERTGGSVSTLTIQRTQQEDSAVYLCASSLRGQSTDTQYFGPGTRLTVL.

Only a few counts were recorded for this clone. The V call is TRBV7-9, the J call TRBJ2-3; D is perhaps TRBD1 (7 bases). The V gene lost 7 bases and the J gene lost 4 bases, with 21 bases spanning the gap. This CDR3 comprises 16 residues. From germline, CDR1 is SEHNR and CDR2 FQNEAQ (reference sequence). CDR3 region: CASTIPVGGGADTQYF. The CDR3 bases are TGTGCCAGCACCATCCCTGTAGGAGGGGGCGCAGATACGCAGTATTTT.